Listed here are 11 T cell receptor beta chains from one sample, sequenced in a study of OX40 agonist ivuxolimab in advanced cancers. Generated by immunoSEQ multiplex PCR, the TCRdb table keeps only in-frame clones and is missing some. The sample holds some 130,000 clones, 85% to 90% seen once. Sequencing used CD4+ or CD8+ T cells sorted from blood, obtained in a trial of the OX40 agonist ivuxolimab. The receptors were gathered from an adult with an advanced solid tumor such as melanoma, head and neck, liver or kidney cancer.

This clone appeared a few times. The chain carries TRBV19 and TRBJ2-7, with 8 bases matching TRBD1. The V and J ends lost 4 bases and 1 base, in that order; junction bases with no gene match: 9. Germline V gene lookup returns CDR1 LNHDA and CDR2 SQIVND (reference sequence). This CDR3 spans 16 amino acids. The CDR3: CASSTSPGQGSYEQYF. DNA for the CDR3: TGTGCCAGTAGTACGTCTCCTGGACAGGGTTCCTACGAGCAGTACTTC.

This chain uses TRBV21-1 with TRBJ2-3; the DNA was not used to check the table's D call, TRBD1. TRBV21-1 counts as a pseudogene. The CDR3 covers 18 residues. CDR3 loop: CASSKEGQGGPSTDTQYF. Here the CDR3 DNA reads TGTGCCAGCAGCAAAGAAGGACAGGGCGGGCCTAGCACAGATACGCAGTATTTT.

V is TRBV9 and J is TRBJ1-6; D is perhaps TRBD1 (5 bases). V lost 1 base and J 5 bases, leaving 10 bases between the germline ends. CDR3 length: 15 amino acids. Germline V gene data show CDR1 as SGDLS and CDR2 as YYNGEE. The CDR3 reads CASSVMTDNNSPLHF. CDR3 DNA: TGTGCCAGCAGCGTAATGACAGATAATAATTCACCCCTCCACTTT.

This chain joins TRBV6-6 and TRBJ1-2; TRBD1 might be the D (6 bases). Between the trimmed V and J ends, which lost 0 bases and 6 bases, there was a span of 8 bases. The CDR3 contains 13 residues. CDR1 is MNHNY and CDR2 is SVGAGI in the germline V gene (reference sequence). CDR3: CASSYSRQDGYTF. Written as DNA, the CDR3 is TGTGCCAGCAGTTACTCGAGACAGGATGGCTACACCTTC.

The genes are TRBV6-5 and TRBJ1-6; D remains ambiguous. CDR1 and CDR2 (germline): MNHEY, SVGAGI. V lost 6 bases to trimming and J lost 7 bases, with 7 bases between them. CDR3 length: 12 residues. The DNA of the CDR3 is TGTGCCAGCAGCGCACACAATTCACCCCTCCACTTT. It yields the protein CASSAHNSPLHF.

V and J are TRBV28 and TRBJ1-5, with no clear D. Trimming took 6 bases from V and 3 from J, leaving 18 bases between them. This CDR3 is 16 amino acids long. CDR1 and CDR2 (germline): MDHEN, SYDVKM. In nucleotides, the CDR3 is TGTGCCAGCAGCCCCCCACTGGTTAGTTACAATCAGCCCCAGCATTTT. This gives the protein CASSPPLVSYNQPQHF.

In its sample, this clone was seen once. The chain links TRBV18 to TRBJ2-1; D is perhaps TRBD1 or TRBD2 (6 bases each). This CDR3 contains 14 residues. Germline V gene sequence: CDR1 KGHSH, CDR2 LQKENI. The V and J ends lost 1 base and 10 bases respectively, with 14 bases between them. CDR3: CASSPLIEGGEQFF. The CDR3 DNA follows: TGTGCCAGCTCACCACTAATTGAGGGGGGAGAGCAGTTCTTC.

This chain uses TRBV4-3 with TRBJ2-2, with D possibly being TRBD1 (6 bases). CDR3 length: 16 residues. Germline CDR1 is LGHNA and CDR2 is YSLEER. Trimming shortened V by 5 bases and J by 1 base, and 14 bases separated the two germline ends. This chain's CDR3 is CASSYLPTGNTGELFF. The CDR3 nucleotides read TGCGCCAGCAGCTACCTTCCGACAGGGAACACCGGGGAGCTGTTTTTT.

The J gene is TRBJ1-4, the V gene TRBV29-1, with D possibly matching TRBD1 (6 bases). The CDR3 extends over 14 amino acids. Germline V gives CDR1 SQVTM, CDR2 ANQGSEA. Trimming left V 5 bases short and J 1 base short, with 11 bases between. CDR3 loop: CSVSRGGTNEKLFF. For the CDR3, the DNA is TGCAGCGTTTCCAGGGGAGGAACTAATGAAAAACTGTTTTTT.

This chain uses TRBV6-5 with TRBJ1-2; TRBD1 is a possible D gene (5 bases). This CDR3 spans 12 amino acids. V was cut by 4 bases and J by 8 bases, with 11 bases left in between. Germline lookup yields CDR1 MNHEY and CDR2 SVGAGI. CDR3 bases: TGTGCCAGCAGTTCTCAGGGAGTGGGCTACACCTTC. Translating it yields CASSSQGVGYTF.

The J gene is TRBJ2-7, the V gene TRBV7-9, with 8 bases matching TRBD1. The CDR3 length is 15 residues. The ends lost 2 bases at V and 7 bases at J; junction bases unmatched: 10. Germline V gene sequence: CDR1 SEHNR, CDR2 FQNEAQ (reference sequence). CDR3 sequence reads: CASSLPLDRVSEQYF. The CDR3, as DNA: TGTGCCAGCAGCTTACCCCTGGACAGGGTAAGTGAGCAGTACTTC.